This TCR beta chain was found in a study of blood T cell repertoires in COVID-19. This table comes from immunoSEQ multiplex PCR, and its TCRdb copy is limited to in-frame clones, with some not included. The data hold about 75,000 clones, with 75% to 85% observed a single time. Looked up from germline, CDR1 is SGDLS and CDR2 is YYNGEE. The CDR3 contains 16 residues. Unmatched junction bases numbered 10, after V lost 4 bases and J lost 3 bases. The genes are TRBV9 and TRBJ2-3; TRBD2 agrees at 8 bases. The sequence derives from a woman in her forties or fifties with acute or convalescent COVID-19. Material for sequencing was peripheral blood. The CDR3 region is CASSPHPGGATDTQYF. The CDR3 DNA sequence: TGTGCCAGCAGCCCTCACCCCGGGGGGGCGACAGATACGCAGTATTTT.